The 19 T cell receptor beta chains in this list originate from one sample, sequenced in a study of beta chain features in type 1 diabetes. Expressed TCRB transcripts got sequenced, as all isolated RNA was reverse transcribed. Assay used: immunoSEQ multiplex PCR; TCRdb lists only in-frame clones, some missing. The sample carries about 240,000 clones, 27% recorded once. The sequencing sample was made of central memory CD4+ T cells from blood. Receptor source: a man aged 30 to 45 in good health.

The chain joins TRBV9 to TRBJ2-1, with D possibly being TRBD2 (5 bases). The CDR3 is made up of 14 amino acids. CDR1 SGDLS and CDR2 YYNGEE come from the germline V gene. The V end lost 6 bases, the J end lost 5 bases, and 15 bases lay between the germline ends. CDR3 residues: CASTETGWDNEQFF. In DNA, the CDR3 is TGTGCCAGCACCGAAACGGGGTGGGACAATGAGCAGTTCTTC.

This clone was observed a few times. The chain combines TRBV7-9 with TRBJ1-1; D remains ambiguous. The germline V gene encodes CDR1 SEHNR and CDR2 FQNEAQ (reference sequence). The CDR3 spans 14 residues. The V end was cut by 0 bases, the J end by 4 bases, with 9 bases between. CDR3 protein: CASSLARMGTEAFF. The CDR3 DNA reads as TGTGCCAGCAGCTTAGCACGTATGGGCACTGAAGCTTTCTTT.

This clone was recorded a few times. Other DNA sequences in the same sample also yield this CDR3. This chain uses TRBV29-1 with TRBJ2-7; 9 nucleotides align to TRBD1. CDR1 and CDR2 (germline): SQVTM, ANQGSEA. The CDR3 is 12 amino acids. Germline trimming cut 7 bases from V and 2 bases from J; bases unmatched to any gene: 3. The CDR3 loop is CSAGTGPYEQYF. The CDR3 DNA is TGCAGCGCAGGGACAGGGCCCTACGAGCAGTACTTC.

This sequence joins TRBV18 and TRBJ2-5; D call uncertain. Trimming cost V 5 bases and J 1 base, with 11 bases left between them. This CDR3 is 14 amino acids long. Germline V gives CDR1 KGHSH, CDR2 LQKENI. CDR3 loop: CASSASPPQETQYF. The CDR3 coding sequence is TGTGCCAGCTCAGCGTCTCCCCCCCAAGAGACCCAGTACTTC.

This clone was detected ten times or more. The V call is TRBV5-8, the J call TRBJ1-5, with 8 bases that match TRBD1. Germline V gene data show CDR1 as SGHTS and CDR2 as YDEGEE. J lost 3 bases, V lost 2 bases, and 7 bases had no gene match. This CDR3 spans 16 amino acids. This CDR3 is CASSFETGVLNQPQHF. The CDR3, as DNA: TGTGCCAGCAGCTTCGAGACAGGGGTGCTCAATCAGCCCCAGCATTTT.

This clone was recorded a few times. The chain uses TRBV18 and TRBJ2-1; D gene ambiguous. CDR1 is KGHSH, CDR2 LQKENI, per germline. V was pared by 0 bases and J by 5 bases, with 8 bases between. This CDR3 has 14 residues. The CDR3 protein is CASSPPMGNNEQFF. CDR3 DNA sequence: TGTGCCAGCTCACCACCTATGGGAAACAATGAGCAGTTCTTC.

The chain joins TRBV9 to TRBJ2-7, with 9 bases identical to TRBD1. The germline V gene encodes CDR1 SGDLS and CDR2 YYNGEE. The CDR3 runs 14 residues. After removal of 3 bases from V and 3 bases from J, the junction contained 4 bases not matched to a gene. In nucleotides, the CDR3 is TGTGCCAGCAGCGCCGGGACAGGGCTCTACGAGCAGTACTTC. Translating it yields CASSAGTGLYEQYF.

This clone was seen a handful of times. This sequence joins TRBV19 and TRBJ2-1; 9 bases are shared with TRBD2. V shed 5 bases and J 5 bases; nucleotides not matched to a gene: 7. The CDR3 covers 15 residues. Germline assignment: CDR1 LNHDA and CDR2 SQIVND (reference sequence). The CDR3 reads CASSGSGGPHNEQFF. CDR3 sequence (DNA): TGTGCCAGTAGTGGTAGCGGGGGCCCCCACAATGAGCAGTTCTTC.

The CDR3 nucleotides are TGTGCCAGTAAGTGGACAGGTGGAGGCACAGATACGCAGTATTTT. This sequence encodes CASKWTGGGTDTQYF. The V call is TRBV19, the J call TRBJ2-3; 7 bases map to TRBD1. The CDR3 extends over 15 amino acids. From germline, CDR1 is LNHDA and CDR2 SQIVND (reference sequence). The trim removed 7 bases at V and 1 base at J, leaving 8 bases unmatched.

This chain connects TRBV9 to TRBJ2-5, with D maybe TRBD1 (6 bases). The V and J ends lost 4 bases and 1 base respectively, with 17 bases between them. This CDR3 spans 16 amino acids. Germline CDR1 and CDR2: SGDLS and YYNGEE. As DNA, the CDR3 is TGTGCCAGCAGCCTGCACGGACAGACTACCCAAGAGACCCAGTACTTC. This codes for CASSLHGQTTQETQYF.

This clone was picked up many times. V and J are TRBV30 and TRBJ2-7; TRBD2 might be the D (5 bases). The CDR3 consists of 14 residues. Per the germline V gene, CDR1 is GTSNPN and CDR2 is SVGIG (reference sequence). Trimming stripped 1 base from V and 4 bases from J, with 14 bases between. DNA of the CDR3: TGTGCCTGGAGTGAACCAGGACTCGGGTACGAGCAGTACTTC. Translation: CAWSEPGLGYEQYF.

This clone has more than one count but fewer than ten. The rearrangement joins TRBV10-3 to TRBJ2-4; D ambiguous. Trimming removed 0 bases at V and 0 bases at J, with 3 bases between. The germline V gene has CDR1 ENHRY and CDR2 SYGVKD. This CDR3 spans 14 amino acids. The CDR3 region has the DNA TGTGCCATCAGTGAGTCCGTAGCCAAAAACATTCAGTACTTC. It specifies CAISESVAKNIQYF.

The CDR3 DNA follows: TGTGCCAGCAGAGGTTGGGGGTATACGCAGTATTTT. Protein: CASRGWGYTQYF. The chain combines TRBV2 with TRBJ2-3; D assignment may be TRBD1 or TRBD2 (5 bases each). CDR1 is SNHLY and CDR2 is FYNNEI in the germline V gene. This CDR3 comprises 12 residues. V shed 6 bases and J shed 7 bases, with 11 bases lying between them.

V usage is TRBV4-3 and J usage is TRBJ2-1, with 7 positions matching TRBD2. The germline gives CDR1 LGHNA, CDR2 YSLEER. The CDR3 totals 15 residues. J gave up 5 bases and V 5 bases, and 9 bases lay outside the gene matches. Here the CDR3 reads CASSYDAGRHNEQFF. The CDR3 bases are TGCGCCAGCAGCTATGATGCCGGGAGGCACAATGAGCAGTTCTTC.

CDR3 DNA: TGTGCCAGCTCACCATTGGTGGGAGAGCAGTACTTC. Its translation is CASSPLVGEQYF. The V call is TRBV18, the J call TRBJ2-7; D is unclear. Deletions cut 2 bases from V and 7 bases from J, with 9 bases between. Germline V lookup: CDR1 KGHSH, CDR2 LQKENI. This CDR3 is 12 amino acids long.

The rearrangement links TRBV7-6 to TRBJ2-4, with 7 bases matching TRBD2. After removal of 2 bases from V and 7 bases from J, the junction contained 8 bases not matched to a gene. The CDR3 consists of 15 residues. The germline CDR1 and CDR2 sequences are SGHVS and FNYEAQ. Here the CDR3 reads CASSLPGLNVNIQYF. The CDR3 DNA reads TGTGCCAGCAGCTTACCGGGACTAAACGTGAACATTCAGTACTTC.

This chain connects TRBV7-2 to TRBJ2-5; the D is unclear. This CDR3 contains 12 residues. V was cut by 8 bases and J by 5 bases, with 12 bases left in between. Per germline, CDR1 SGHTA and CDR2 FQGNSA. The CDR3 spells CASGRLDETQYF. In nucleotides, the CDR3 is TGTGCCAGCGGACGACTGGATGAGACCCAGTACTTC.

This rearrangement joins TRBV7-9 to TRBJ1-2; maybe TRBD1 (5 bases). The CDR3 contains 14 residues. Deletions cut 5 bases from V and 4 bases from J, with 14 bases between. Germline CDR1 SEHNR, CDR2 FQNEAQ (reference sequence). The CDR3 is CASSTNQGFYGYTF. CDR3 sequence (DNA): TGTGCCAGCAGCACTAATCAGGGTTTCTATGGCTACACCTTC.

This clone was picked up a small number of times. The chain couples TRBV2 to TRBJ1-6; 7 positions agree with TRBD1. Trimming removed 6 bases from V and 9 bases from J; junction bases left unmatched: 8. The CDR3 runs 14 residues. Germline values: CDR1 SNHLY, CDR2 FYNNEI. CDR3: CASRETGVGSPLHF. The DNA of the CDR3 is TGTGCCAGCAGAGAAACAGGGGTTGGTTCACCCCTCCACTTT. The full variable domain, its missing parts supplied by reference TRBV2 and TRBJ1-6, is EPEVTQTPSHQVTQMGQEVILRCVPISNHLYFYWYRQILGQKVEFLVSFYNNEISEKSEIFDDQFSVERPDGSNFTLKIRSTKLEDSAMYFCASRETGVGSPLHFGNGTRLTVT.